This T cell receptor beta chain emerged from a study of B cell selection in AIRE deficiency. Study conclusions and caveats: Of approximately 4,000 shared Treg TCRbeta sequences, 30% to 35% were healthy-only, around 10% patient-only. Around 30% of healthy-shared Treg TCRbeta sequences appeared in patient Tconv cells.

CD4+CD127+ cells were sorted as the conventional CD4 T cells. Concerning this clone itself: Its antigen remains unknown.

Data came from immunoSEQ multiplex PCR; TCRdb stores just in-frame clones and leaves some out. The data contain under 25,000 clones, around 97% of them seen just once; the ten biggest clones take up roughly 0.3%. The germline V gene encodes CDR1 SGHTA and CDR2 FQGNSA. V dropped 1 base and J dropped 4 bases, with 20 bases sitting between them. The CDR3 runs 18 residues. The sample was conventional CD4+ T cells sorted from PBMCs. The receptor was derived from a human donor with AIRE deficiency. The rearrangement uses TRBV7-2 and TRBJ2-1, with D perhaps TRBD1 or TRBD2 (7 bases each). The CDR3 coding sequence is TGTGCCAGCAGCTTAGTTAGCGGGTTGGGCAGGGGGTACAATGAGCAGTTCTTC. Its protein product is CASSLVSGLGRGYNEQFF.